This is a list of T cell receptor beta chains from one sample in a study of cytomegalovirus exposure and HLA in healthy donors. The assay was immunoSEQ multiplex PCR, and TCRdb's table has in-frame clones only and misses some. The listing contains 65,000 to 95,000 clones. The specimen was PBMCs. The receptors stem from a man aged 30-40 years in good health and CMV-seronegative. CDR3s include the opening cysteine and the closing phenylalanine or tryptophan.

V gene	J gene	CDR3 protein
TRBV7-9	TRBJ1-3	CASSFAGAGNTIYF
TRBV18	TRBJ2-1	CASSPWEGLGYNEQFF
TRBV7-3	TRBJ2-5	CASSLSLQETQYF
TRBV11-3	TRBJ2-1	CASSSLAGGYNEQFF
TRBV7-6	TRBJ2-1	CASSSPGRELYNEQFF
TRBV19	TRBJ2-6	CASMEGTAGANVLTF
TRBV5-6	TRBJ2-7	CASLRAGVSGQYF
TRBV7-9	TRBJ1-2	CASSQGGGYTF
TRBV2	TRBJ2-5	CASRAQTSGGSETQYF
TRBV19	TRBJ2-5	CASSIRPSLGSSTETQYF
TRBV27	TRBJ2-7	CASSRLAVPTYEQYF
TRBV27	TRBJ1-1	CASRVDWNTEAFF
TRBV25-1	TRBJ1-1	CASSEGPGRRYTEAFF
TRBV18	NA	CASSPPGRGRSYEQYF
TRBV9	TRBJ2-2	CASSLLGQGAGGAGELFF